This T cell receptor beta chain was sequenced for a study of somatic mutations in cytotoxic T cells in rheumatoid arthritis. The table came from immunoSEQ multiplex PCR; TCRdb's copy has only in-frame clones and leaves some out. The sample lists approximately 25,000 clones, approximately 73% occurring once. CDR1 is LGHNA and CDR2 is YNFKEQ in the germline V gene. The V gene lost 1 base and the J gene lost 0 bases, with 7 bases spanning the gap. CDR3 length: 15 residues. The J gene is TRBJ1-5, the V gene TRBV4-2; D remains ambiguous. The receptor comes from a woman aged 18-29 years in good health. The sample comprised CD8+ T cells sorted from blood. As DNA, the CDR3 is TGTGCCAGCAGCCAAGGGTTCGGTAGCAATCAGCCCCAGCATTTT. It translates to CASSQGFGSNQPQHF.